This TCR beta chain was found in a study of patients with pleural tuberculosis. In TCRdb, the reads were re-called with MiXCR into one record per CDR3 protein. Counted here are around 30,000 distinct CDR3 sequences, under 20% occurring once; the ten biggest clones make up roughly 3.6%. This clonotype was seen ten or more times. Germline V gives CDR1 MNHNS, CDR2 SASEGT. Trimming pared 5 bases from V and 6 bases from J, leaving 10 bases between. CDR3 length: 13 residues. The rearrangement uses TRBV6-1 and TRBJ2-2, with a tentative D call TRBD1 (6 bases). The sequenced material came from peripheral blood. The sequence was collected from a human donor with pleural tuberculosis. For the CDR3, the DNA is TGTGCCAGCAGTCAAACAGGGTCCGGGGAGCTGTTTTTT. It translates to CASSQTGSGELFF.